The present entry profiles one T cell receptor (beta chain) with its context. Antigen specificity is unknown. Trimming shortened V by 2 bases and J by 1 base, and 7 bases separated the two germline ends. The germline gives CDR1 SGDLS, CDR2 YYNGEE. CDR3 length: 14 amino acids. The data derive from a study of identical twins. TCRdb analysed the 5' RACE reads with MiXCR anew, one entry per CDR3 protein. The table has over 600,000 distinct CDR3 sequences, approximately 21% seen once. General observations from the study: Sequences that were out-of-frame, alpha and twin-shared displayed an excess of low generation probability. A lower insertion count was a feature of abundant cord blood beta clonotypes, with no such feature in memory repertoires.

The same data also went into a second study, on T cells expressing NK-cell markers.

V usage is TRBV9 and J usage is TRBJ1-3, with D unresolved. This receptor was taken from a woman aged 18-29 years in good health. The specimen sequenced was PBMCs. This CDR3 is CASSVIGSGNTIYF. In nucleotides, the CDR3 is TGTGCCAGCAGCGTCATAGGGTCTGGAAACACCATATATTTT.